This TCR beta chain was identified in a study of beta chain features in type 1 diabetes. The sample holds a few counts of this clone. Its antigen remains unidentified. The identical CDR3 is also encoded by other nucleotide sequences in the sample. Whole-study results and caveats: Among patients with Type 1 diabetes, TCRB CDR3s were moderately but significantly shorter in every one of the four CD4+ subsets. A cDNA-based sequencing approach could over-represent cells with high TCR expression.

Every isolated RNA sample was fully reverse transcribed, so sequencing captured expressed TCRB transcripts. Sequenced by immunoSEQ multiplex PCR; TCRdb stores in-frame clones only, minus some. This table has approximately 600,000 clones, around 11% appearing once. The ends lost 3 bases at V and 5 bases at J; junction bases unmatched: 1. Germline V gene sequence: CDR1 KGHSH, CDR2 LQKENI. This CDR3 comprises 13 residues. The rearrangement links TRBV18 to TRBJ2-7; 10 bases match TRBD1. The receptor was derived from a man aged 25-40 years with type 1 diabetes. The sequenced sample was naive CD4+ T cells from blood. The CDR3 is CASSPGTGDEQYF. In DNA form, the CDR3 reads TGTGCCAGCTCACCCGGGACAGGGGACGAGCAGTACTTC.